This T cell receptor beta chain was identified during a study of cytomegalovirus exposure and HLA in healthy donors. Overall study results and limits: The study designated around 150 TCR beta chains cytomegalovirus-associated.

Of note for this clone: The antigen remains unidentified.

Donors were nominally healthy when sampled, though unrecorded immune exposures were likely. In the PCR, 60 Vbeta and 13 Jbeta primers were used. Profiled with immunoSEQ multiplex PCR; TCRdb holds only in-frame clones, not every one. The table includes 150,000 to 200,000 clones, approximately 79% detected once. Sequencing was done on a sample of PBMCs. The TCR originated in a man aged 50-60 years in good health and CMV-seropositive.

The CDR3 sequence is CASSGRLFSGTEAFF. The CDR3 DNA reads TGTGCCAGCAGCGGGAGGCTATTCAGTGGAACTGAAGCTTTCTTT. The rearrangement links TRBV9 to TRBJ1-1; no clear D. V was pared by 3 bases and J by 5 bases, with 17 bases between. The V gene's germline CDR1 is SGDLS and CDR2 YYNGEE. The CDR3 contains 15 residues. The full variable domain, with the rest looked up from reference TRBV9 and TRBJ1-1, is DSGVTQTPKHLITATGQRVTLRCSPRSGDLSVYWYQQSLDQGLQFLIQYYNGEERAKGNILERFSAQQFPDLHSELNLSSLELGDSALYFCASSGRLFSGTEAFFGQGTRLTVV.